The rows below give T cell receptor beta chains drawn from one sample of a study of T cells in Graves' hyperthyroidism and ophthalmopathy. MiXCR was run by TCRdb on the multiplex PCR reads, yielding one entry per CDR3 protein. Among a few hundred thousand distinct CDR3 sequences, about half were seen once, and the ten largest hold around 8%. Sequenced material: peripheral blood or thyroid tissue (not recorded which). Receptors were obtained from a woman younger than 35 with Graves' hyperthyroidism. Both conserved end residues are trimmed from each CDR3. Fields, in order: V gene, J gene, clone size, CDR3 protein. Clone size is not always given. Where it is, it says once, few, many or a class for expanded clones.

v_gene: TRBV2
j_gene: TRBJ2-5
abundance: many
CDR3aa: ASSERKVLETQY

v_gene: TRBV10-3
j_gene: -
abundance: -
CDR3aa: AMGGGSNEQF

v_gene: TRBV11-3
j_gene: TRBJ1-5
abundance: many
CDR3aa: ASSFGDGRSNQPQH

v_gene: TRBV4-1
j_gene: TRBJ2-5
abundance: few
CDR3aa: ASSFKLAAQETQY

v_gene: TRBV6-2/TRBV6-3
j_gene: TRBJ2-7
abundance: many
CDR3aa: ASSRPQGNGYEQY

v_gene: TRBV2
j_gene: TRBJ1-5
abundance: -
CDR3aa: ASTAGTGSNEPQH

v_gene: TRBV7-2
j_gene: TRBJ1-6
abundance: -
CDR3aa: ASSPNRGLDSPLH

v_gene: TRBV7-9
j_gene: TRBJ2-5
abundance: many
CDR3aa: ASSFLVASGKETQY

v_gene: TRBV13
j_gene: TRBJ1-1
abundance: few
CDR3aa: ASRQQGRGTEAF

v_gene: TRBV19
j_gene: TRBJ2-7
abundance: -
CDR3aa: ASSIDGAYEQY

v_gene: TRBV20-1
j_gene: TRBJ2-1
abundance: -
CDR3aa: SASELADYNEQF

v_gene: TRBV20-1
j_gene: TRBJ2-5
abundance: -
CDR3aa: SAASGRGTQY

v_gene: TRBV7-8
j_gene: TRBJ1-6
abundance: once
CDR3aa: ASSLALH

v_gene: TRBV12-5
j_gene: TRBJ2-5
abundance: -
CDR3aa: ASGLQTRLAGAWQETQY

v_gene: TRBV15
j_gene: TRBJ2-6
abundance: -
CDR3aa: ATSRDLALNVLT

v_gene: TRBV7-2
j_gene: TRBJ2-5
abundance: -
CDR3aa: ASSRGTGISETQY

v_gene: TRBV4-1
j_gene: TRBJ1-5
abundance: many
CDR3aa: ASSQKVDRDHDQPQH

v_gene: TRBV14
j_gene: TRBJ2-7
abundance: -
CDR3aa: ASSQGTSGNEQY

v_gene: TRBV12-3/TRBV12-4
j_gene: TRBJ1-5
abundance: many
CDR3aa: ASSPHTGDSNQPQH

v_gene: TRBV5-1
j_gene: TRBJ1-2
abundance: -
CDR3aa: ASSLVWGSGYT

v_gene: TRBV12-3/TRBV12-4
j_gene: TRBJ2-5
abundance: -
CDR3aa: ASSLWAVETQY

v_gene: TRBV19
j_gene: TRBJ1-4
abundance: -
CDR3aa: ASSRREGGKLF

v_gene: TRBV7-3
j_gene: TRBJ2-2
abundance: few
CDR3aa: ASSPPGGRTGELF

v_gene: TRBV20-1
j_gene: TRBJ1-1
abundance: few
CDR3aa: SARDDRGGSTEAF

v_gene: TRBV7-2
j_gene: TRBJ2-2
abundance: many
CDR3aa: ASSLDSPGELF

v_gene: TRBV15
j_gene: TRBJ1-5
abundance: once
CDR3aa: ATSRTPSQPQH

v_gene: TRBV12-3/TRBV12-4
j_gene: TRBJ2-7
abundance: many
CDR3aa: ASSSGQPYEQY

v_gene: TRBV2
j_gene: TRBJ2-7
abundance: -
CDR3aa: ASSDLADNEQY

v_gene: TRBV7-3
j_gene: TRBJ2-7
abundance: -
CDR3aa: ASSALAGGSEQY

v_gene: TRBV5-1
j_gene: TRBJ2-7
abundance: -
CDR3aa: ASSLKGVSGSDEQY

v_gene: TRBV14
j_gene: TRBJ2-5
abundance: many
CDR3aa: ASSQELGETQY

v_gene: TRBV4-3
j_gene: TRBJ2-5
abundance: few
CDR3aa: ASSQNVDRGRQETQY

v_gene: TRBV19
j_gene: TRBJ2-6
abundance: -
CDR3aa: ASSIAGRANVLT

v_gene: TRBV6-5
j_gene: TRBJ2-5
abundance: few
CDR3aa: ASSSPGQGRTQY

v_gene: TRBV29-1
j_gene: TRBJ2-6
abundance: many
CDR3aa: SVEEWRTASGANVLT

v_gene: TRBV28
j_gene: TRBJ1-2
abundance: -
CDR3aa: ASSLGQDAGYT

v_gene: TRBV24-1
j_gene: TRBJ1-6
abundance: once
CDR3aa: ATRPGTFDNSPLH

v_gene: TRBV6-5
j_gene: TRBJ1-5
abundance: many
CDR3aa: ASSYSGGGNQPQH

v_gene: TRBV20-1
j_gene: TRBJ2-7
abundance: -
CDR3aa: SALTTADTQY

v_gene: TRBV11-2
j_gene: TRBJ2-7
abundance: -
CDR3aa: ASSLGASGSRSYEQY

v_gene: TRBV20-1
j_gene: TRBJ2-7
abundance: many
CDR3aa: SARDLSASGGLEQY

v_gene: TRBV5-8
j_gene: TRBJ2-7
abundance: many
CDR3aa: ASSARGGAIEQY

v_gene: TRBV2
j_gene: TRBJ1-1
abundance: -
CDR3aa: ASSGRVKALAF

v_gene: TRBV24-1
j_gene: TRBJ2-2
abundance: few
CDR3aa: ASSHDYLEQF

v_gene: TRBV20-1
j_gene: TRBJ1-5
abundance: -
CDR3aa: SATDNPGTALYGNQPQH

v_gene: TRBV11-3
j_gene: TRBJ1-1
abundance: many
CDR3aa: ASSLRTVEAF

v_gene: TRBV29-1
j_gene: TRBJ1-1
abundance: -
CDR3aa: SVARLAGTVLNTEAF

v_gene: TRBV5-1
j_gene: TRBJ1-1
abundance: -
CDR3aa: ASSLGQGVNTEAF

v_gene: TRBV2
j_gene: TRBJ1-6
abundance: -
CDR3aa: ASDLGTNSPLH

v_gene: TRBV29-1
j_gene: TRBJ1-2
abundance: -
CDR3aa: SVEAGGPTSYGYT

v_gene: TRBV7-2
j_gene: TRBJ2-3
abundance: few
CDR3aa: ASSLFSSRTQY